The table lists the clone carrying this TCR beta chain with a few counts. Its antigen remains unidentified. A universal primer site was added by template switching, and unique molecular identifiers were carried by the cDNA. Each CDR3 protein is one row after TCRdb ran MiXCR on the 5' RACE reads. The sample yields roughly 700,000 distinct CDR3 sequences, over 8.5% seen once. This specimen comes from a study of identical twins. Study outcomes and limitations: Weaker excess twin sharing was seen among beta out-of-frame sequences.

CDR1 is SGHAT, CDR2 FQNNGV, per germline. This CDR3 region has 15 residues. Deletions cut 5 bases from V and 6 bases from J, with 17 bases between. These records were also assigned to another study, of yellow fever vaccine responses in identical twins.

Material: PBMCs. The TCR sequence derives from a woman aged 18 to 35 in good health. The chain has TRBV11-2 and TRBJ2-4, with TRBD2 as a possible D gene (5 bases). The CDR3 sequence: CASSRNTGIGNIQYF. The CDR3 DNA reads TGTGCCAGCAGCCGAAACACGGGAATAGGAAACATTCAGTACTTC.